This TCR beta chain was captured by sequencing in a study of cytomegalovirus exposure and HLA in healthy donors. Regarding the study as a whole: In a later analysis, a missense DCLRE1C variant was linked to TCR beta V- and J-gene trimming. The productive fraction for most TCR beta V segments was about 90% or about 30% in an earlier analysis. Cytomegalovirus association was listed for approximately 160 TCR beta chains. The authors later found HLA-associated TCR beta chains more clonally expanded than equally common others.

Amplification used 60 Vbeta primers and 13 Jbeta primers. Repertoires were generated with immunoSEQ multiplex PCR, while TCRdb's copy carries only in-frame clones and drops some. The table records 100,000 to 150,000 clones, 65% to 85% of them present only once. With regard to this clone: The antigen is unknown.

V lost 7 bases and J lost 1; bases outside the gene matches: 7. This CDR3 contains 16 residues. Germline loops: CDR1 MNHNY, CDR2 SVGAGI (reference sequence). This chain connects TRBV6-6 to TRBJ2-6; 7 positions match TRBD1. This receptor was identified in a woman aged 40-49 years in good health and CMV-seronegative. The sample was PBMCs. DNA of the CDR3: TGTGCCAGCATCCAGGAACAGGGGTCTGGGGCCAACGTCCTGACTTTC. Its protein is CASIQEQGSGANVLTF.